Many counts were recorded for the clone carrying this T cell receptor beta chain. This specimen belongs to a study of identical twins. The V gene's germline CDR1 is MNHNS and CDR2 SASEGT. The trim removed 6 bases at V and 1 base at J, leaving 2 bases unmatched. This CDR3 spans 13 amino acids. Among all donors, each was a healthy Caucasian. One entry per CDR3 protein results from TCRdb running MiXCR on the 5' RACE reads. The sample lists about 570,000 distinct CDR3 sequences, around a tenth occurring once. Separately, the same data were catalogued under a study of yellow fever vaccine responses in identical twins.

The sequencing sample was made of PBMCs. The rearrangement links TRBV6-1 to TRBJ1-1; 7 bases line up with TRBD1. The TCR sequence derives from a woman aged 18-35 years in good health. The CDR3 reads CASRPGGNTEAFF. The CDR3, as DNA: TGTGCCAGCAGGCCAGGGGGGAACACTGAAGCTTTCTTT.